This T cell receptor beta chain was sequenced for a study of CD8 T cells in ankylosing spondylitis. Germline-derived CDR1 and CDR2 are SEHNR and FQNEAQ (reference sequence). The V gene lost 6 bases and the J gene lost 2 bases, with 11 bases spanning the gap. This CDR3 contains 13 residues. Points on this clonotype: Its cognate antigen is unknown.

Notes on the study in general: What appeared characteristic of ankylosing spondylitis blood was a TCR beta motif of eight highly homologous variants.

5'-RACE, quantitative and with molecular barcodes, yielded the TCR beta libraries. MiXCR was run by TCRdb on the 5' RACE reads, yielding one entry per CDR3 protein. Among hundreds of thousands of distinct CDR3 sequences listed, 10% to 15% were seen once. The receptor comes from a male donor with ankylosing spondylitis. Sequenced input: blood, either unsorted or a sorted T cell fraction (not recorded which). This chain joins TRBV7-9 and TRBJ2-7; D is ambiguous. The CDR3 spells CASSETGAYEQYF. For the CDR3, the DNA is TGTGCCAGCAGTGAAACGGGTGCCTACGAGCAGTACTTC.